Listed here is a single T cell receptor (beta chain). Its antigen remains unidentified. The data stem from a study of cytotoxic CD8 clonotypes in ibrutinib-treated CLL. The wider study: There were roughly twelve relapsed/refractory patients and around 15 treatment-naive patients, and around 18 were IGHV unmutated.

Study-wide results and caveats: Public clonotypes showed up rarely, and on treatment they shrank or held steady.

Depth targeted 1 in 200,000 to 1 in 1 million T cells, averaging 10x coverage per clonotype. Sequencing was performed with immunoSEQ multiplex PCR; in TCRdb, only in-frame clones are kept and a portion is missing. The table lists more than 140,000 clones, approximately 77% of them singletons. Sequencing used PBMCs, obtained after 12 months of ibrutinib treatment. The receptor was derived from a human donor with chronic lymphocytic leukemia.

For the CDR3, the DNA is TGTGCCAGCAGCCTAGGACAGGGGCCCCAGCCCCAGCATTTT. Protein sequence: CASSLGQGPQPQHF. The J gene is TRBJ1-5, the V gene TRBV5-6; 9 bases agree with TRBD1. Germline V CDR1 and CDR2: SGHDT, YYEEEE. V was pared by 4 bases and J by 7 bases, with 6 bases of the junction left unmatched. The CDR3 is 14 residues long.